The entry below gives a single T cell receptor beta chain sequence along with its context. The antigen is undetermined. The data were obtained in a study of post-analysis software for immune sequencing data. Carried by the TCR beta cDNA libraries were unique molecular identifiers. It was from about 0.98 to 11 million T cells that 500,000 to 600,000 cDNA molecules came. TCRdb re-called the PCR reads through MiXCR, storing one row per CDR3 protein. The table has some 690,000 distinct CDR3 sequences, about 32% seen once. Notes on the study in general: Samples from a shared batch, those prepared together, strongly co-clustered by F measure. Compared against controls, patients with multiple sclerosis displayed significantly lower normalized Chao1 diversity. Five TRBV segments, including TRBV5-6, TRBV5-1 and TRBV20-1, were more frequent in patients than controls.

The CDR3 is 13 residues long. CDR1 and CDR2 from the germline V gene are SQVTM and ANQGSEA. V lost 7 bases and J 0 bases, leaving 10 bases between the germline ends. This TCR was recovered from a girl between 10 and 17 years old with multiple sclerosis. Sequencing was carried out using blood. The rearrangement links TRBV29-1 to TRBJ1-3; D gene unclear. Here the CDR3 reads CSAATDSGNTIYF. The CDR3 DNA follows: TGCAGCGCCGCGACGGACTCTGGAAACACCATATATTTT.